The 17 T cell receptor beta chains given below trace back to one sample, sequenced in a study of blood T cell repertoires in COVID-19. The assay was immunoSEQ multiplex PCR, and TCRdb's table has in-frame clones only and misses some. Of more than 25,000 clones listed, roughly 87% are singletons. The specimen sequenced was peripheral blood. Receptors originate from a man in his 60s with active COVID-19.

The chain joins TRBV7-8 to TRBJ2-7; 7 positions match TRBD1. Germline values: CDR1 SGHVS, CDR2 FQNEAQ. With V trimmed by 5 bases and J by 0 bases, 7 bases remained unmatched. The CDR3 extends over 15 amino acids. The CDR3 region has the DNA TGTGCCAGCAGCCCCCGGACAGGAAACTCCTACGAGCAGTACTTC. It yields the protein CASSPRTGNSYEQYF.

The chain carries TRBV2 and TRBJ2-1; 14 bases are shared with TRBD2. This CDR3 comprises 16 residues. With V trimmed by 0 bases and J by 6 bases, 1 base remained unmatched. Germline lookup yields CDR1 SNHLY and CDR2 FYNNEI. Written as DNA, the CDR3 is TGTGCCAGCAGTGAAGCAGGACTAGCGGGGGGCAATGAGCAGTTCTTC. It yields the protein CASSEAGLAGGNEQFF.

This sequence joins TRBV19 and TRBJ1-3, with TRBD1 identical over 7 bases. V gave up 8 bases and J gave up 0 bases; unmatched junction bases: 10. The CDR3 length is 16 residues. Germline CDR1 and CDR2: LNHDA and SQIVND (reference sequence). The CDR3 is CASPPRGRHSGNTIYF. The CDR3 DNA reads TGTGCCAGTCCTCCGAGGGGGCGGCACTCTGGAAACACCATATATTTT.

The J gene is TRBJ2-2, the V gene TRBV19; 7 bases map to TRBD2. The V segment lost 10 bases and the J segment 4 bases; nucleotides outside the gene matches: 12. The germline gives CDR1 LNHDA, CDR2 SQIVND (reference sequence). There are 15 residues in the CDR3. In nucleotides, the CDR3 is TGTGCCAATAGGGAGGGGCAGATCCCCACCGGGGAGCTGTTTTTT. Protein: CANREGQIPTGELFF.

The gene calls are TRBV2 and TRBJ2-3; possibly TRBD2 for D (6 bases). The CDR3 is 15 amino acids. Looked up from germline, CDR1 is SNHLY and CDR2 is FYNNEI. V was trimmed by 2 bases and J by 7 bases, leaving 16 bases between them. The CDR3 reads CASSEPRGRINTQYF. CDR3 DNA sequence: TGTGCCAGCAGTGAACCGCGGGGCCGGATAAATACGCAGTATTTT.

The table lists this clone with a count of one. This chain links TRBV24-1 with TRBJ2-1; 9 bases match TRBD1. Germline CDR1 KGHDR, CDR2 SFDVKD. CDR3 length equals 16 residues. The J segment lost 6 bases and the V segment lost 9 bases, leaving 14 bases of the junction unmatched. The CDR3 region has the DNA TGTGCCACCTCCCAAGGGGGGACAGGGCTAGGCAATGAGCAGTTCTTC. Translating gives CATSQGGTGLGNEQFF.

The V gene is TRBV27, the J gene TRBJ2-6; 8 nucleotides align to TRBD1. The germline V gene encodes CDR1 MNHEY and CDR2 SMNVEV (reference sequence). The CDR3 length is 18 residues. V shed 2 bases and J 0 bases; nucleotides not matched to a gene: 6. CDR3 coding DNA: TGTGCCAGCAGTTTAGGGACAGGTTCTCTCTCTGGGGCCAACGTCCTGACTTTC. It is translated as CASSLGTGSLSGANVLTF.

This clone was detected once. The CDR3 DNA follows: TGTGCCAGCAGCCAAGATCTTGTAGAAGAGACCCAGTACTTC. Translated: CASSQDLVEETQYF. The V call is TRBV3-1 (or the pseudogene TRBV3-2), the J call TRBJ2-5; no clear D gene. There are 14 residues in the CDR3. Trimming shortened V by 0 bases and J by 3 bases, and 8 bases separated the two germline ends. Germline V CDR1 and CDR2: LGHDT, YNNKEL (reference sequence).

The chain employs TRBV6-5 and TRBJ1-1; D unresolved. Looked up from germline, CDR1 is MNHEY and CDR2 is SVGAGI. This CDR3 is 15 amino acids long. Trimming removed 4 bases at V and 0 bases at J, with 12 bases between. CDR3 in amino acids: CASSLGFSMNTEAFF. DNA of the CDR3: TGTGCCAGCAGTTTGGGCTTTTCGATGAACACTGAAGCTTTCTTT.

The CDR3 nucleotides read TGTGCCAGCAGCTTCAAGGGGAACAATTCACCCCTCCACTTT. Its translation is CASSFKGNNSPLHF. The chain joins TRBV11-1 to TRBJ1-6; weak D call: TRBD1 (5 bases). Germline V gives CDR1 SGHAT, CDR2 FQDESV (reference sequence). Trimming pared 3 bases from V and 7 bases from J, leaving 10 bases between. This CDR3 spans 14 amino acids.

The V and J genes are TRBV20-1 and TRBJ2-1; tentative D call: TRBD1 (5 bases). The CDR3 is 13 amino acids. The V end was cut by 3 bases, the J end by 4 bases, with 10 bases between. Germline CDR1 reads DFQATT; CDR2 reads SNEGSKA (reference sequence). CDR3 sequence: CSASVQGYNEQFF. The CDR3 nucleotides are TGCAGTGCTAGTGTCCAGGGTTACAATGAGCAGTTCTTC.

This clone is categorized as medium-sized. The chain joins TRBV3-1 (or the pseudogene TRBV3-2) to TRBJ2-5; D is ambiguous. Trimming removed 7 bases from V and 5 bases from J, with 14 bases in between. The germline gives CDR1 LGHDT, CDR2 YNNKEL (reference sequence). The CDR3 is made up of 13 amino acids. The CDR3 region is CASNLRGSETQYF. The DNA of the CDR3 is TGTGCCAGCAATCTCCGCGGCTCCGAGACCCAGTACTTC.

The rearrangement joins TRBV5-1 to TRBJ1-2, with TRBD1 matching 9 bases. Germline CDR1 is SGHRS and CDR2 is YFSETQ. The CDR3 covers 14 residues. The junction had 7 bases not matched to a gene; V was cut back by 3 bases and J by 7 bases. The CDR3 DNA reads as TGCGCCAGCAGCTCCCGGGACAGGGATGGTGGCTACACCTTC. Protein product: CASSSRDRDGGYTF.

The rearrangement links TRBV27 to TRBJ2-1, with TRBD1 identical over 7 bases. V trimming: 6 bases; J trimming: 1 base; junction bases outside the gene matches: 6. From germline, CDR1 is MNHEY and CDR2 SMNVEV (reference sequence). The CDR3 is 15 residues long. In DNA, the CDR3 is TGTGCCAGCAGAAGGGACAGATCTTCCTACAATGAGCAGTTCTTC. Translating gives CASRRDRSSYNEQFF.

This chain connects TRBV5-1 to TRBJ2-7, with D tentatively TRBD1 (6 bases). The CDR3 is made up of 14 amino acids. Germline V gives CDR1 SGHRS, CDR2 YFSETQ. V lost 4 bases and J 0 bases, leaving 11 bases between the germline ends. CDR3 sequence (DNA): TGCGCCAGCAGCCCCCGGACAGACTCCTACGAGCAGTACTTC. Translating gives CASSPRTDSYEQYF.

This clone came up once. J is TRBJ2-5 and V is TRBV5-4; tentative D call: TRBD1 (7 bases). The CDR3 is 17 residues long. Germline assignment: CDR1 SGHNT and CDR2 YYREEE (reference sequence). V gave up 4 bases and J gave up 5 bases, with 24 bases separating them. Here the CDR3 reads CASSLYEPGGRPETQYF. DNA for the CDR3: TGTGCCAGCAGCCTATATGAACCAGGGGGGCGTCCGGAGACCCAGTACTTC.

The CDR3 coding sequence is TGCGCCAGCAGCTTGGCGGACAGTGCGTCCTCTGGAAACACCATATATTTT. Protein product: CASSLADSASSGNTIYF. V is TRBV5-1 and J is TRBJ1-3, with D perhaps matching TRBD1 (6 bases). Per the germline V gene, CDR1 is SGHRS and CDR2 is YFSETQ. Trimming took off 0 bases at V and 0 bases at J, with 13 bases between the two ends. The CDR3 runs to 17 residues.